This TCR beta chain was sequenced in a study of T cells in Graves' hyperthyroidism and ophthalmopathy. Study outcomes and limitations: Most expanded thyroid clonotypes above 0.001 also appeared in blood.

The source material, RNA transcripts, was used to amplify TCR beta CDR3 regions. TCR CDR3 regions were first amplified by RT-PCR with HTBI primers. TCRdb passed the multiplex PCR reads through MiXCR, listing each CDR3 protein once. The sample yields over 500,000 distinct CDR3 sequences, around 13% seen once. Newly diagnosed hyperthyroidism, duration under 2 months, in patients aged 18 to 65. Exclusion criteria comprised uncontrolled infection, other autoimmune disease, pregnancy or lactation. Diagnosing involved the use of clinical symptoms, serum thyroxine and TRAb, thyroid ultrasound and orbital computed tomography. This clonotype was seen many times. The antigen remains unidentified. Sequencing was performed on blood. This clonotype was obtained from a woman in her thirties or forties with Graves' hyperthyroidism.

This CDR3 is CAWTHPGQGTEKLFF. CDR3 bases: TGTGCCTGGACCCACCCGGGACAGGGGACTGAAAAACTGTTTTTT. The V gene is TRBV30, the J gene TRBJ1-4; 10 bases line up with TRBD1. The CDR3 contains 15 residues. V lost 4 bases to trimming and J lost 7 bases; unmatched junction nucleotides: 9. The V gene's germline CDR1 is GTSNPN and CDR2 SVGIG (reference sequence). The variable domain in full, completed from reference TRBV30 and TRBJ1-4, reads SQTIHQWPATLVQPVGSPLSLECTVEGTSNPNLYWYRQAAGRGLQLLFYSVGIGQISSEVPQNLSASRPQDRQFILSSKKLLLSDSGFYLCAWTHPGQGTEKLFFGSGTQLSVL.